The sample holds one count of the clone carrying this TCR beta chain. The antigen remains undetermined. TCRdb re-derived calls from the RT-PCR reads in MiXCR, one entry per CDR3 protein. The sample holds 540,000 or so distinct CDR3 sequences, 13% seen once. This entry is derived from a study of response to subunit inactivated influenza vaccine. Study-wide results and limits: New T cells are recruited in small numbers by each seasonal influenza vaccination, according to the authors' suggestion.

Germline-derived CDR1 and CDR2 are SEHNR and FQNEAQ (reference sequence). Trimming shortened V by 5 bases and J by 0 bases, and 10 bases separated the two germline ends. This CDR3 contains 14 residues. This chain uses TRBV7-9 with TRBJ2-5; D may match TRBD1 or TRBD2 (5 bases each). Sequencing was performed on PBMCs from blood, taken more than 35 days after vaccination. This clonotype originated in a man between 45 and 60 years old who received an inactivated influenza vaccine. The CDR3 region has the DNA TGTGCCAGCAGCGTACCGGGACACCAAGAGACCCAGTACTTC. It is translated as CASSVPGHQETQYF.